This TCR beta chain was recorded in a study of identifying expanded T cells in peripheral blood. Study-level findings and limits: Differentially abundant clones: roughly 1.3 between replicates, just under 17 at roughly 13 days, around 20 at four. Roughly two-week clone count variance significantly increased as total template count grew.

A word on this clone: What it binds is not known.

The CDR3 is 13 residues long. V was shortened by 7 bases and J by 0 bases, with 9 bases between the two germline ends. Germline assignment: CDR1 MNHNY and CDR2 SVGAGI (reference sequence). Collection occurred without any documented infections or immune events in donors. Sequencing used immunoSEQ multiplex PCR; TCRdb keeps in-frame clones, though not all of them. Counted here are about 58,000 clones, about nine tenths occurring once; the ten biggest clones make up about 3.7%. The chain is built from TRBV6-6 and TRBJ1-2; D is undetermined. Sequenced input: blood. This TCR derives from a person between 18 and 70 years old in good health. The CDR3 coding sequence is TGTGCCAGCAACCAAGGCACTAACTATGGCTACACCTTC. Translation: CASNQGTNYGYTF.